The 8 T cell receptor beta chains below come from one sample, sequenced in a study of CD8+CD57+ T cells in acquired aplastic anemia. TCR beta VDJ combinations and CDR3 sequences were profiled from genomic DNA. TCRdb reanalysed the reads using MiXCR and keeps one entry per CDR3 protein. The data hold about 420,000 distinct CDR3 sequences, with 65% to 80% observed a single time. Material for sequencing was sorted CD4+, CD8+, or CD8+CD57+ T cells (not recorded which) from PBMCs. All receptors derive from a human donor in good health, serving as a control.

Comment on this clonotype: The junction does not match germline at one end; this may be a read error. V and J are TRBV29-1 and TRBJ2-7; D gene ambiguous. The CDR3 is 13 residues long. Germline CDR1 and CDR2: SQVTM and ANQGSEA. As DNA, the CDR3 is TGCAGTGCTAACGCTGATTACCACTATGGGCAGTCCTTC. Translation: CSANADYHYGQSF.

V and J are TRBV2 and TRBJ1-6; D remains unclear. The length of the CDR3 is 14 residues. V was cut by 4 bases and J by 19 bases, with 23 bases left in between. Germline CDR1 and CDR2: SNHLY and FYNNEI. The CDR3 reads CASSVDAPYSPAHF. In nucleotides, the CDR3 is TGTGCCAGCAGTGTCGACGCGCCTTATTCTCCCGCTCACTTT.

The chain carries TRBV20-1 and TRBJ2-6, with 8 positions matching TRBD1. The CDR3 is 15 residues long. V dropped 0 bases and J dropped 9; count of bases not matched to a gene: 7. Looked up from germline, CDR1 is DFQATT and CDR2 is SNEGSKA (reference sequence). The CDR3 here is CSARDPGQVGNVLTF. CDR3 nucleotide sequence: TGCAGTGCTAGAGACCCGGGACAGGTGGGCAACGTCCTGACTTTC.

This clonotype occurred once. The rearrangement uses TRBV9 and TRBJ2-5; tentative D call: TRBD1 (6 bases). Germline values: CDR1 SGDLS, CDR2 YYNGEE. This CDR3 comprises 14 residues. V was trimmed by 0 bases and J by 14 bases, leaving 20 bases between them. The CDR3 DNA is TGTGCCAGCAGCGTAGATCGGGACACCTACTATGGCTACTTC. Its protein is CASSVDRDTYYGYF.

This clonotype was picked up many times. This chain links TRBV12-3 or TRBV12-4 with TRBJ1-1; 8 bases fit TRBD1. CDR3 size: 13 residues. The V gene end was trimmed by 6 bases and the J gene end by 7 bases; junction bases not matched to a gene: 7. CDR3 DNA: TGTGCCAGCAGCCCCAGGGGGCAGGGTGAAGCTTTCTTT. Residues: CASSPRGQGEAFF.

A remark on this clonotype: The germline gene is not matched at one end of the junction; a read error may be the cause. The rearrangement joins TRBV5-1 to TRBJ2-2, with TRBD2 matching 9 bases. Germline lookup yields CDR1 SGHRS and CDR2 YFSETQ. This CDR3 is 18 amino acids long. The DNA for the CDR3 is TGTGCCAGCAGCCAAGATTTGGGCCGAGCGGGGGGCACCGGGGAGCTGTTTTTT. It translates to CASSQDLGRAGGTGELFF. Full variable domain (rest looked up from reference TRBV5-1 and TRBJ2-2): KAGVTQTPRYLIKTRGQQVTLSCSPISGHRSVSWYQQTPGQGLQFLFEYFSETQRNKGNFPGRFSGRQFSNSRSEMNVSTLELGDSALYLCASSQDLGRAGGTGELFFGEGSRLTVL.

This clonotype was recorded once. The chain carries TRBV7-9 and TRBJ2-5; the D is unclear. Germline loops: CDR1 SEHNR, CDR2 FQNEAQ (reference sequence). The CDR3 runs 15 residues. Trimming shortened V by 5 bases and J by 14 bases, and 27 bases separated the two germline ends. The CDR3 bases are TGTGCCAGCAGCCTGGCACGCCCCAGGCAACAGTACTTCTACTTC. This sequence encodes CASSLARPRQQYFYF.

With regard to this clonotype: Its ends do not fully match the called genes, so a read error is possible. The chain couples TRBV2 to TRBJ1-2, with TRBD1 matching over 9 bases. This CDR3 comprises 14 residues. The germline CDR1 and CDR2 sequences are SNHLY and FYNNEI. This CDR3 is CASKTGQGEYGYTF. The CDR3 nucleotides are TGCGCCAGCAAGACGGGACAGGGAGAATATGGCTACACCTTC. The full variable domain, completed using reference TRBV2 and TRBJ1-2, is EPEVTQTPSHQVTQMGQEVILRCVPISNHLYFYWYRQILGQKVEFLVSFYNNEISEKSEIFDDQFSVERPDGSNFTLKIRSTKLEDSAMYFCASKTGQGEYGYTFGSGTRLTVV.